This T cell receptor (beta chain) was recorded in a study of T cells in Graves' hyperthyroidism and ophthalmopathy. There are 14 residues in the CDR3. The germline V gene encodes CDR1 SGHRS and CDR2 YFSETQ. About this clonotype itself: The antigen remains unidentified. It may be a read error: a sequence one base away is much more abundant.

Study-level findings and limits: Ophthalmopathy was predicted by the model a median of about 6.5 months ahead of onset. Within blood appeared most thyroid clonotypes that had expanded above 0.001.

Amplification targeted TCR beta CDR3 regions from RNA transcripts. The HTBI set primed first-round TCR CDR3 RT-PCR. MiXCR, applied by TCRdb to the multiplex PCR reads, yields one record per CDR3 protein. The sample lists around 390,000 distinct CDR3 sequences, 14% occurring once. The source of the PBMCs was 10 ml of fresh peripheral blood. The sample taken for sequencing was blood. The chain links TRBV5-1 to TRBJ2-2, with D perhaps TRBD1 (5 bases). TRBJ1-1 explains the end of the DNA better; the J call may be wrong. This clonotype originated in a woman in her twenties or thirties with Graves' ophthalmopathy. The CDR3 DNA follows: TGCGCCAGCAGCTTGGGGCAGGGTGAGACTGGAGCTTTCTTT. Translating gives CASSLGQGETGAFF.